The 23 T cell receptor beta chains below were found in one sample sequenced in a study of T-cell memory formation after mild COVID-19. TCRdb processed the 5' RACE reads anew with MiXCR; each CDR3 protein has one entry. The repertoire holds just under 550,000 distinct CDR3 sequences, with roughly 22% as singletons. The sample consisted of PBMCs or a T cell subset sorted from them (not recorded which). The receptor set was obtained from an adult woman who had mild COVID-19 (a few samples of this study predate the infection). Cell type and time point are not known.

The chain links TRBV12-3 or TRBV12-4 to TRBJ2-1; weak D call: TRBD2 (7 bases). The CDR3 has 15 residues. V lost 6 bases, J lost 8 bases, and 20 bases lay in between. CDR3 region: CASSLPGASGYEQFF. As DNA, the CDR3 is TGTGCCAGCAGCCTACCGGGGGCTAGCGGATATGAGCAGTTCTTC.

This clonotype has just a few counts. The chain combines TRBV7-9 with TRBJ2-7, with D possibly matching TRBD2 (5 bases). The CDR3 contains 15 residues. V was clipped by 5 bases and J by 2 bases, with 16 bases between them. Germline V gene sequence: CDR1 SEHNR, CDR2 FQNEAQ (reference sequence). CDR3 in DNA: TGTGCCAGCAGCGACCTCAGGACTTTGGCCTACGAGCAGTACTTC. Residues: CASSDLRTLAYEQYF.

About this clonotype itself: The junction differs from germline at one of its ends, possibly a read error. This chain connects TRBV4-1 to TRBJ2-1, with TRBD2 identical over 8 bases. CDR3 length: 17 amino acids. The V gene's germline CDR1 is MGHRA and CDR2 YSYEKL. In DNA form, the CDR3 reads TGCGCCAGCGGCCAACCCGCTTCGGGGGGGACCTACAATGAGCAGTTCTTC. Translated, it gives CASGQPASGGTYNEQFF.

This clonotype was counted only a few times. The chain uses TRBV4-1 and TRBJ1-3; D gene unclear. CDR3 length: 14 residues. CDR1 and CDR2 (germline): MGHRA, YSYEKL. The V end was cut by 3 bases, the J end by 11 bases, with 17 bases between. The CDR3 bases are TGCGCCAGCAGCCAGAGTCGCAGCCTACCTGCCATATATTTT. Translating gives CASSQSRSLPAIYF.

The V call is TRBV30, the J call TRBJ1-6; D perhaps matches TRBD1 (5 bases). Germline CDR1 reads GTSNPN; CDR2 reads SVGIG (reference sequence). Between the trimmed V and J ends, which lost 0 bases and 0 bases, there was a span of 18 bases. This CDR3 region has 19 residues. As DNA, the CDR3 is TGTGCCTGGAGTGTAGATCCTCGCTCAGGGATCTCCTATAATTCACCCCTCCACTTT. Translated, it gives CAWSVDPRSGISYNSPLHF.

This sequence joins TRBV11-2 and TRBJ2-3, with D unclear. The CDR3 length is 19 residues. Between the trimmed V and J ends, which lost 5 bases and 6 bases, there was a span of 30 bases. Germline V CDR1 and CDR2: SGHAT, FQNNGV. In DNA form, the CDR3 reads TGTGCCAGCAGCCTGCGGTCATTTTTAGGGCTAGAGCCGGCGGATACGCAGTATTTT. Translating it yields CASSLRSFLGLEPADTQYF.

This clonotype was seen only a few times. This rearrangement joins TRBV12-3 or TRBV12-4 to TRBJ2-3; 10 bases are shared with TRBD2. CDR3 length: 16 residues. Germline trimming cut 7 bases from V and 2 bases from J; bases unmatched to any gene: 9. CDR3 sequence (DNA): TGTGCCAGCAATAAAAATAGCGGGGGGCCCACAGATACGCAGTATTTT. Translated: CASNKNSGGPTDTQYF.

The V gene is TRBV18, the J gene TRBJ1-1, with D maybe TRBD1 (5 bases). The germline V and J ends were trimmed by 2 bases and 5 bases, with 9 bases remaining between them. Germline V lookup: CDR1 KGHSH, CDR2 LQKENI. CDR3 length equals 13 residues. The CDR3 here is CASSPMGETEAFF. CDR3 bases: TGTGCCAGCTCACCAATGGGGGAGACTGAAGCTTTCTTT.

There are a few counts of this clonotype. The rearrangement uses TRBV20-1 and TRBJ2-7; the match to TRBD2 covers 11 bases. The germline CDR1 and CDR2 sequences are DFQATT and SNEGSKA (reference sequence). V lost 2 bases to trimming and J lost 4 bases; unmatched junction nucleotides: 4. The CDR3 has 14 amino acids. CDR3 bases: TGCAGTGCTAGAAAGACTAGCGGGGTTTACGAGCAGTACTTC. As protein: CSARKTSGVYEQYF.

The chain carries TRBV20-1 and TRBJ1-1, with a weak D call TRBD1 (5 bases). Germline CDR1 reads DFQATT; CDR2 reads SNEGSKA (reference sequence). CDR3 length: 13 amino acids. Between the trimmed V and J ends, which lost 5 bases and 0 bases, there was a span of 10 bases. For the CDR3, the DNA is TGCAGTGCTGTGGGGCAGGTGAACACTGAAGCTTTCTTT. It codes for CSAVGQVNTEAFF.

This clonotype was seen just once. The chain combines TRBV19 with TRBJ2-2; the match to TRBD2 covers 12 bases. The CDR3 runs 14 residues. Germline assignment: CDR1 LNHDA and CDR2 SQIVND (reference sequence). J gave up 3 bases and V 11 bases, and 4 bases lay outside the gene matches. Here the CDR3 reads CAGRTSGDTGELFF. The CDR3 bases are TGTGCCGGAAGGACTAGCGGGGACACCGGGGAGCTGTTTTTT.

This clonotype turned up a few times. The chain carries TRBV7-9 and TRBJ2-3; D uncertain. V lost 5 bases, J lost 8 bases, and 14 bases lay in between. Germline CDR1 and CDR2: SEHNR and FQNEAQ (reference sequence). The CDR3 is 13 amino acids. The CDR3 reads CASSPSSGVTQYF. The CDR3 bases are TGTGCCAGCAGCCCATCCTCTGGCGTTACGCAGTATTTT.

This clonotype occurred a few times. The chain couples TRBV5-1 to TRBJ2-7; the D gene could be TRBD1 or TRBD2 (5 bases each). This CDR3 has 14 residues. The V end lost 2 bases, the J end lost 2 bases, and 11 bases lay between the germline ends. Germline CDR1 and CDR2: SGHRS and YFSETQ. CDR3 sequence reads: CASSFRGDPYEQYF. CDR3 nucleotide sequence: TGCGCCAGCAGCTTCCGAGGGGACCCCTACGAGCAGTACTTC.

The gene calls are TRBV7-3 and TRBJ1-2; the D gene is possibly TRBD1 (6 bases). Trimming cost V 5 bases and J 8 bases, with 12 bases left between them. Germline loops: CDR1 SGHTA, CDR2 FQGTGA. CDR3 length: 12 amino acids. The CDR3 nucleotides are TGTGCCAGCAGCCCATACAGGGACGGCTACACCTTC. Amino acid sequence: CASSPYRDGYTF.

The chain is built from TRBV20-1 and TRBJ2-1; D tentatively reads TRBD1 or TRBD2 (6 bases each). The germline gives CDR1 DFQATT, CDR2 SNEGSKA (reference sequence). V lost 5 bases to trimming and J lost 8 bases, with 19 bases between them. This CDR3 has 14 amino acids. The CDR3 coding sequence is TGCAGTGCTCTACGGGGGCAGGGTGGGTATGAGCAGTTCTTC. Its protein is CSALRGQGGYEQFF.

This clonotype has a count of ten or more. This chain links TRBV15 with TRBJ2-5; D gene ambiguous. Trimming left V 0 bases short and J 1 base short, with 3 bases between. Per germline, CDR1 LNHNV and CDR2 YYDKDF (reference sequence). The CDR3 totals 13 residues. CDR3 coding DNA: TGTGCCACCAGCAGAGACAGCCAAGAGACCCAGTACTTC. Encoded protein: CATSRDSQETQYF.

This chain connects TRBV6-2 or TRBV6-3 to TRBJ2-7; TRBD2 aligns across 9 bases. Germline values: CDR1 MNHEY, CDR2 SVGEGT. The CDR3 loop spans 15 amino acids. Unmatched junction bases numbered 8, after V lost 3 bases and J lost 5 bases. CDR3 DNA sequence: TGTGCCAGCAGTTATCCGGGACTAGCTCTCAACGAGCAGTACTTC. Translated: CASSYPGLALNEQYF.

The chain joins TRBV5-1 to TRBJ1-1, with TRBD1 matching over 7 bases. Germline V gene data show CDR1 as SGHRS and CDR2 as YFSETQ. This CDR3 spans 15 amino acids. V gave up 4 bases and J gave up 0 bases; unmatched junction bases: 6. The CDR3 spells CASSAGTAMNTEAFF. DNA for the CDR3: TGCGCCAGCAGCGCCGGGACAGCGATGAACACTGAAGCTTTCTTT.

J is TRBJ2-3 and V is TRBV14; tentative D call: TRBD2 (5 bases). V lost 3 bases to trimming and J lost 3 bases, with 7 bases between them. This CDR3 is built from 13 residues. In germline, CDR1 is SGHDN, CDR2 FVKESK. The CDR3 DNA follows: TGTGCCAGCAGCCACTTAGCGACAGATACGCAGTATTTT. This sequence encodes CASSHLATDTQYF.

This clonotype has a handful of counts. The chain couples TRBV12-3 or TRBV12-4 to TRBJ1-1; unclear D gene. There are 14 residues in the CDR3. V gave up 1 base and J gave up 4 bases, with 10 bases separating them. In DNA form, the CDR3 reads TGTGCCAGCAGTTTAGGGCCAAGGCCCACTGAAGCTTTCTTT. It is translated as CASSLGPRPTEAFF.

This chain uses TRBV6-5 with TRBJ2-1; the match to TRBD1 covers 7 bases. V gave up 6 bases and J gave up 3 bases; unmatched junction bases: 8. CDR3 length equals 15 residues. The germline V gene encodes CDR1 MNHEY and CDR2 SVGAGI. CDR3 DNA: TGTGCCAGCAGGGTGACAGGGAAGGTCTACAATGAGCAGTTCTTC. Translated: CASRVTGKVYNEQFF.

The chain has TRBV7-2 and TRBJ1-1, with 7 bases fitting TRBD1. The CDR3 loop spans 16 amino acids. V was clipped by 0 bases and J by 2 bases; unmatched bases: 6. CDR1 is SGHTA and CDR2 is FQGNSA in the germline V gene. DNA for the CDR3: TGTGCCAGCAGCTTAGCGGGGGGACAGTATAACACTGAAGCTTTCTTT. Its translation is CASSLAGGQYNTEAFF.

This clonotype was observed many times. In DNA form, the CDR3 reads TGTGCCAGCAGTTTAAGGCACGGGACAGGGTCCTATAATTCACCCCTCCACTTT. It encodes CASSLRHGTGSYNSPLHF. V and J are TRBV27 and TRBJ1-6; 9 nucleotides line up with TRBD1. From germline, CDR1 is MNHEY and CDR2 SMNVEV (reference sequence). The CDR3 is 18 residues long. V shed 2 bases and J 1 base; nucleotides not matched to a gene: 6.